This note documents a single T cell receptor (beta chain) sequence. Regions amplified from RNA transcripts were the TCR beta CDR3 regions. The primer set for the first-round RT-PCR of the TCR CDR3 was HTBI. One entry per CDR3 protein, called by TCRdb with MiXCR from the multiplex PCR reads. Among hundreds of thousands of distinct CDR3 sequences listed, roughly 20% were seen once. CDR1 is SGHDT, CDR2 YYEEEE, per germline. V was clipped by 4 bases and J by 5 bases; unmatched bases: 6. The CDR3 consists of 16 residues. The sample belongs to a study of T cells in Graves' hyperthyroidism and ophthalmopathy.

Sequencing used blood. The chain joins TRBV5-6 to TRBJ2-3; 14 nucleotides line up with TRBD2. The origin of this receptor is a man younger than 40 with Graves' ophthalmopathy. The CDR3, as DNA: TGTGCCAGCAGCGGAGGGACTAGCGGGAGTCAAGATACGCAGTATTTT. This gives the protein CASSGGTSGSQDTQYF. The full variable domain, its missing parts supplied by reference TRBV5-6 and TRBJ2-3, is DAGVTQSPTHLIKTRGQQVTLRCSPKSGHDTVSWYQQALGQGPQFIFQYYEEEERQRGNFPDRFSGHQFPNYSSELNVNALLLGDSALYLCASSGGTSGSQDTQYFGPGTRLTVL.